A selection of T cell receptor beta chains follows, all from one sample in a study of T cells after yellow fever vaccination. TCRdb analysed the 5' RACE reads with MiXCR anew, one entry per CDR3 protein. The table lists hundreds of thousands of distinct CDR3 sequences, 10% to 15% of them singletons, with approximately 15% in the top ten. Sample: PBMCs, taken on the day of the yellow fever booster vaccination. The receptors come from a man younger than 40 who received the YFV17D yellow fever vaccine. Both conserved end residues are part of each CDR3. The D gene is left open where the match is weak. Clone sizes are given selectively: once, few, many, or a class where the clone is expanded.

TGTGCCTGGAGTACCACTAGCCAGAGGGAGACCCAGTACTTC	CAWSTTSQRETQYF	.	.	TRBJ2-5	TRBV30
TGCGCCAGCAGCCAGGGACAGGTGGGAATCTACGAGCAGTACTTC	CASSQGQVGIYEQYF	.	TRBD1	TRBJ2-7	TRBV5-1
TGCAGTGCTGTTACCCGGACAGGGTTCCAAGAGACCCAGTACTTC	CSAVTRTGFQETQYF	few	TRBD1	TRBJ2-5	TRBV20-1
TGCGCCAGCAGCCCACAACCCGCGGGACTCGGGAGAGGTACGCAGTATTTT	CASSPQPAGLGRGTQYF	.	.	TRBJ2-3	TRBV5-1
TGCGCCAGCAGCCAAGATTTCCTAGCGGGAGGGGGCAATGAGCAGTTCTTC	CASSQDFLAGGGNEQFF	few	TRBD2	TRBJ2-1	TRBV4-3
TGTGCCAGCAGTTACTTGGCGGGAGGTTCAGATACGCAGTATTTT	CASSYLAGGSDTQYF	.	TRBD2	TRBJ2-3	TRBV6-2/TRBV6-3
TGTGCCAGCAGCTTAGAAGGGACAGAGTTCCACGAGCAGTACTTC	CASSLEGTEFHEQYF	.	TRBD1	TRBJ2-7	TRBV7-8
TGTGCCAGCGGTCTTGGAGGGTTCACTGAAGCTTTCTTT	CASGLGGFTEAFF	.	.	TRBJ1-1	TRBV12-3/TRBV12-4
TGTGCCAGCTCACGGAACAGCAACTCTGGGGCCAACGTCCTGACTTTC	CASSRNSNSGANVLTF	few	.	TRBJ2-6	TRBV18
TGTGCCAGCAGCTTAGCGGGGACACAGAACACTGAAGCTTTCTTT	CASSLAGTQNTEAFF	.	.	TRBJ1-1	TRBV7-2
TGTGCCAGTAGTATAAATCCGGAGCGAGAGCAGTTCTTC	CASSINPEREQFF	few	.	TRBJ2-1	TRBV19
TGCGCCAGCAGGTTGGGCAGTCCGAACTATGGCTACACCTTC	CASRLGSPNYGYTF	.	.	TRBJ1-2	TRBV5-1
TGTGCCAGCAGGACAGGGTTTTATGGAATTCAGCCCCAGCATTTT	CASRTGFYGIQPQHF	few	TRBD1	TRBJ1-5	TRBV6-2/TRBV6-3